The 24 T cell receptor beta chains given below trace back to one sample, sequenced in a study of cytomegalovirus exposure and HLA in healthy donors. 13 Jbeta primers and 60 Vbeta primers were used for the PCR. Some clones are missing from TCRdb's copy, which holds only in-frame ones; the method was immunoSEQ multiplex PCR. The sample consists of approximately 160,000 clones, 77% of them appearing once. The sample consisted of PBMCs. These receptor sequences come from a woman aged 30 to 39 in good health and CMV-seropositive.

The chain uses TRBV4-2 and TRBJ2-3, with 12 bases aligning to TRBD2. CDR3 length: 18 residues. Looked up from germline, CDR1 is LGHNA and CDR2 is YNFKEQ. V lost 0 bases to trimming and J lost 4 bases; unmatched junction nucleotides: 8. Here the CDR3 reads CASSQEGLAGNGADTQYF. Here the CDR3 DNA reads TGTGCCAGCAGCCAAGAAGGACTAGCGGGAAATGGAGCAGATACGCAGTATTTT.

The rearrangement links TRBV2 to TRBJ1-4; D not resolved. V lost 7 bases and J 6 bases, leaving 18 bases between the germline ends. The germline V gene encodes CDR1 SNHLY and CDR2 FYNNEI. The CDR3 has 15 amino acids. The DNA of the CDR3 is TGTGCCAGCAACCGGGAGGCCACCGGGGATGAAAAACTGTTTTTT. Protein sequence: CASNREATGDEKLFF.

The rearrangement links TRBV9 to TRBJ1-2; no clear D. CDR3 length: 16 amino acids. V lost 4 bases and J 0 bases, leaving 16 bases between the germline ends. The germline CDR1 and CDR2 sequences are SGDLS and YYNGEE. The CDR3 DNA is TGTGCCAGCAGCCCCGGACGAGGGCCAGCTAACTATGGCTACACCTTC. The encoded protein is CASSPGRGPANYGYTF.

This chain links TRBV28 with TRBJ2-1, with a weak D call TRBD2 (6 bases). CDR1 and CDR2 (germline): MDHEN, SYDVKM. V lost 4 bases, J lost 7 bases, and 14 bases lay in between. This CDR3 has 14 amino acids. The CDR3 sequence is CASSSGGLLNEQFF. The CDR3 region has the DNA TGTGCCAGCAGTTCAGGAGGGCTCCTAAATGAGCAGTTCTTC.

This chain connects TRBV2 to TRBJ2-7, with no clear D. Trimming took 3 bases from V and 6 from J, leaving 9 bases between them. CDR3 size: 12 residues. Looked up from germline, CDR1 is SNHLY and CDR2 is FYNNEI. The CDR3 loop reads CASSDTEVEQYF. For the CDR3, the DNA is TGTGCCAGCAGTGACACTGAGGTCGAGCAGTACTTC.

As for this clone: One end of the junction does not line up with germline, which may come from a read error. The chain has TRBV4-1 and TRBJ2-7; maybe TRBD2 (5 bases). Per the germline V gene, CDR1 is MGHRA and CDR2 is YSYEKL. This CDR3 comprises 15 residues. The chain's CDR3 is CASSQVAGTSHEQYF. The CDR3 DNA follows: TGCGCCAGCAGCCAAGTGGCGGGCACCTCCCACGAGCAGTACTTC.

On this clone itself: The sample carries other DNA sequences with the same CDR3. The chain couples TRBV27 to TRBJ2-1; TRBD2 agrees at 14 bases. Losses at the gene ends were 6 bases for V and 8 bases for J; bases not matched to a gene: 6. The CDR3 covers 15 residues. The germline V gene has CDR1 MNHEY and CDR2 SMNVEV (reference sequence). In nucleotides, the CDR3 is TGTGCCAGCAGGGCCGGGACTAGCGGGAGTTATGAGCAGTTCTTC. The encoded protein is CASRAGTSGSYEQFF.

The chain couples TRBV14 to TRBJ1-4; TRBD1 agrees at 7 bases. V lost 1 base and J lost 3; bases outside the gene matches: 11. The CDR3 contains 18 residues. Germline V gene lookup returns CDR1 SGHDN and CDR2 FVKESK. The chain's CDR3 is CASSQVAPRGLANEKLFF. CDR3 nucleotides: TGTGCCAGCAGCCAAGTCGCCCCGAGGGGGCTTGCTAATGAAAAACTGTTTTTT.

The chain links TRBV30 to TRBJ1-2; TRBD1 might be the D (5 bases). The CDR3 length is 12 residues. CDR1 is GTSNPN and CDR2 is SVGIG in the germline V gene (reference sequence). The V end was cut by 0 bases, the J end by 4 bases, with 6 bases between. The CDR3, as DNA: TGTGCCTGGAGTGTTACAGGCTATGGCTACACCTTC. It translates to CAWSVTGYGYTF.

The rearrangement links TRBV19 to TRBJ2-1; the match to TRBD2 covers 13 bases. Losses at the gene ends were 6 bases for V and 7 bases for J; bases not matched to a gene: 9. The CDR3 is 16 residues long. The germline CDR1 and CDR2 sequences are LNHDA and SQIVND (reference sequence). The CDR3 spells CASSWALAGGGNEQFF. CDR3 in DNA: TGTGCCAGTAGCTGGGCACTAGCGGGAGGGGGGAATGAGCAGTTCTTC.

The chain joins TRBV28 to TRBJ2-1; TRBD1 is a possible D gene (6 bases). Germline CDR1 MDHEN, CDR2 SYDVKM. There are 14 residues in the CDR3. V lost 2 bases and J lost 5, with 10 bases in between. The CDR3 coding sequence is TGTGCCAGCAGTTTAACAGGGCTTGACAATGAGCAGTTCTTC. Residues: CASSLTGLDNEQFF.

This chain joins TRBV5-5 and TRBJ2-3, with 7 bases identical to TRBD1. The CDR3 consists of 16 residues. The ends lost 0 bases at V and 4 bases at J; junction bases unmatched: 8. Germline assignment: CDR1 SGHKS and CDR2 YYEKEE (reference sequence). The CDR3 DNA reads TGTGCCAGCAGCTTGGCGACAGGGTTGGGGTCAGATACGCAGTATTTT. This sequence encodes CASSLATGLGSDTQYF.

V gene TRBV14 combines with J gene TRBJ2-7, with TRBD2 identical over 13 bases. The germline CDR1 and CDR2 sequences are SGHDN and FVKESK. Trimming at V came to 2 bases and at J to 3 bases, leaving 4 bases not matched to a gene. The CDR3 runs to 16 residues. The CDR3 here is CASSQSGLAGVYEQYF. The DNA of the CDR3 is TGTGCCAGCAGCCAATCCGGACTAGCGGGAGTCTACGAGCAGTACTTC.

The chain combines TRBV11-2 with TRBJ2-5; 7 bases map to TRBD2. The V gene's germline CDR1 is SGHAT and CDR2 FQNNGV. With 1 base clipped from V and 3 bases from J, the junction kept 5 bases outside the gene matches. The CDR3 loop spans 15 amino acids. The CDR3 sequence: CASSLARLAKETQYF. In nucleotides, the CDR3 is TGTGCCAGCAGCTTAGCACGACTAGCTAAAGAGACCCAGTACTTC.

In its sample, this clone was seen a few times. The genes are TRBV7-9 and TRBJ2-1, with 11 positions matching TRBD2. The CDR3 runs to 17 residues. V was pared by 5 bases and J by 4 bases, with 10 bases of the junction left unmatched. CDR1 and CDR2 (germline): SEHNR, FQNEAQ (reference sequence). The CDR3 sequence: CASSPGTSGSLYNEQFF. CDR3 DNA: TGTGCCAGCAGCCCAGGGACTAGCGGAAGTCTTTACAATGAGCAGTTCTTC. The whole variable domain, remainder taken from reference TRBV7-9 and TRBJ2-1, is DTGVSQNPRHKITKRGQNVTFRCDPISEHNRLYWYRQTLGQGPEFLTYFQNEAQLEKSRLLSDRFSAERPKGSFSTLEIQRTEQGDSAMYLCASSPGTSGSLYNEQFFGPGTRLTVL.

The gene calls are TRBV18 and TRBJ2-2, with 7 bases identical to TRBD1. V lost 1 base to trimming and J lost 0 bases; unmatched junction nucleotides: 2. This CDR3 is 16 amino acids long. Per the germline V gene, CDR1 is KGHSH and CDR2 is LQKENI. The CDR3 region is CASSPLGGANTGELFF. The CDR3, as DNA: TGTGCCAGCTCACCACTAGGGGGCGCGAACACCGGGGAGCTGTTTTTT.

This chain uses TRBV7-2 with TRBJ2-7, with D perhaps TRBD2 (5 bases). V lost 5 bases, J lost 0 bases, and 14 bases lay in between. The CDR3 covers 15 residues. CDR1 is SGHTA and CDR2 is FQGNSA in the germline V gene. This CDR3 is CASSPGGPSSYEQYF. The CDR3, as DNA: TGTGCCAGCAGCCCAGGAGGTCCAAGCTCCTACGAGCAGTACTTC. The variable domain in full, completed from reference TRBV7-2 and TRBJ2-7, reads GAGVSQSPSNKVTEKGKDVELRCDPISGHTALYWYRQSLGQGLEFLIYFQGNSAPDKSGLPSDRFSAERTGGSVSTLTIQRTQQEDSAVYLCASSPGGPSSYEQYFGPGTRLTVT.

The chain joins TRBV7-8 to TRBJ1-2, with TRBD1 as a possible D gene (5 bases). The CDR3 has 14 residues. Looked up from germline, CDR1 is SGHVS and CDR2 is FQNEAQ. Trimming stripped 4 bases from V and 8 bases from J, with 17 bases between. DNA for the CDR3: TGTGCCAGCAGCTCGCGGGACTTTGGGCGCGGCTACACCTTC. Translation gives CASSSRDFGRGYTF.

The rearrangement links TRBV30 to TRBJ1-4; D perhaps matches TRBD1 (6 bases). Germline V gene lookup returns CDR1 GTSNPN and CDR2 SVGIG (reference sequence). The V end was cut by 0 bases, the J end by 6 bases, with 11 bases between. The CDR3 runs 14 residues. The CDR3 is CAWSVGTLHEKLFF. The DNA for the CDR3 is TGTGCCTGGAGTGTAGGGACACTACATGAAAAACTGTTTTTT.

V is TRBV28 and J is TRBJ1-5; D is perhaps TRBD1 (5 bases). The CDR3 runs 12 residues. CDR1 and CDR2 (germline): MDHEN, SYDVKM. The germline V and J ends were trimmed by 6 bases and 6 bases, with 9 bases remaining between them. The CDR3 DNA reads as TGTGCCAGCAGATGGGGGGGTCAGCCCCAGCATTTT. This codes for CASRWGGQPQHF.

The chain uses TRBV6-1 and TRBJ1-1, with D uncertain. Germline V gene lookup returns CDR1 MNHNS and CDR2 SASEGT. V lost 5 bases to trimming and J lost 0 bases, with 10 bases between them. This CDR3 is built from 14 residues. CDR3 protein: CASSTYIMNTEAFF. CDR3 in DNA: TGTGCCAGCAGTACTTATATCATGAACACTGAAGCTTTCTTT.

Here the CDR3 reads CASRTLAGDTDTQYF. The CDR3 DNA sequence: TGTGCCAGCAGGACACTAGCGGGGGACACAGATACGCAGTATTTT. The V call is TRBV6-1, the J call TRBJ2-3; TRBD2 aligns across 11 bases. V lost 6 bases and J lost 2; bases outside the gene matches: 4. This CDR3 has 15 residues. CDR1 MNHNS and CDR2 SASEGT come from the germline V gene.

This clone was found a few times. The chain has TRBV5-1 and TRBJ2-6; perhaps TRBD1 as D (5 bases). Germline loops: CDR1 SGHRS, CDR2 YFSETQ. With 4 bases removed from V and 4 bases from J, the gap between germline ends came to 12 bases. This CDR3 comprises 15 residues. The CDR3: CASSDQGRGANVLTF. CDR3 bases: TGCGCCAGCAGCGACCAGGGTAGGGGGGCCAACGTCCTGACTTTC.

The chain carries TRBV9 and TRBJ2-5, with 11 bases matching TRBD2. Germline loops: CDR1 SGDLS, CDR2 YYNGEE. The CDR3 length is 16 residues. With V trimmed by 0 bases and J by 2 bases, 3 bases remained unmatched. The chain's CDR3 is CASSVGGLADQETQYF. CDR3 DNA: TGTGCCAGCAGCGTAGGGGGACTAGCGGATCAAGAGACCCAGTACTTC.